The rows below give T cell receptor beta chains drawn from one sample of a study of OX40 agonist ivuxolimab in advanced cancers. The data were produced by immunoSEQ multiplex PCR, yet TCRdb's version contains in-frame clones alone and is incomplete. The data contain about 43,000 clones, about 86% of them seen just once; the ten biggest clones take up more than 12%. The sequenced sample was CD4+ or CD8+ T cells sorted from blood, obtained in a trial of the OX40 agonist ivuxolimab. These TCRs come from an adult with an advanced solid tumor such as melanoma, head and neck, liver or kidney cancer. CDR3s include the opening cysteine and the closing phenylalanine or tryptophan. The D gene is left open where the match is weak. Expanded clones are given a class, and other clones once, few, many or no size at all.

>-|TRBJ2-6|TRBV29-1|-
CSVDSGSGANVLTF
TGCAGCGTTGATTCCGGGTCTGGGGCCAACGTCCTGACTTTC
>-|TRBJ2-3|TRBV9|-
CASSPGHGTDTQYF
TGTGCCAGCAGCCCAGGGCACGGCACAGATACGCAGTATTTT
>-|TRBJ2-3|TRBV9|-
CASSVPFSGKGDTQYF
TGTGCCAGCAGCGTCCCTTTTAGCGGTAAAGGAGATACGCAGTATTTT
>-|TRBJ2-7|TRBV5-4|TRBD1
CASSLDRGGSYEQYF
TGTGCCAGCAGCTTGGACAGGGGTGGTTCCTACGAGCAGTACTTC
>once|TRBJ2-7|TRBV27|-
CASSQGAEQYF
TGTGCCAGCAGCCAAGGGGCCGAGCAGTACTTC
>-|TRBJ1-2|TRBV28|-
CASSPEWGLANYGYTF
TGTGCCAGCAGCCCTGAGTGGGGTTTAGCTAACTATGGCTACACCTTC
>-|TRBJ1-1|TRBV25-1|-
CASSARNGLRPEAFF
TGTGCCAGCAGTGCCCGGAATGGTTTAAGGCCTGAAGCTTTCTTT
>once|TRBJ2-7|TRBV27|-
CASSYAPTSYEQYF
TGTGCCAGCAGTTACGCCCCTACAAGCTACGAGCAGTACTTC
>-|TRBJ2-7|TRBV7-9|-
CASSLVTRFYEQYF
TGTGCCAGCAGCTTAGTAACCAGATTCTACGAGCAGTACTTC
>few|TRBJ2-3|TRBV13|-
CASSLRDLGTTDTQYF
TGTGCCAGCAGCCTTCGGGACCTCGGGACCACAGATACGCAGTATTTT
>many|TRBJ1-1|TRBV5-1|-
CASSLVSTEAFF
TGCGCCAGCAGCTTAGTGAGCACTGAAGCTTTCTTT
>-|TRBJ1-1|TRBV27|TRBD1
CASSLSTGYTSKAFF
TGTGCCAGCAGTTTATCGACAGGGTATACGTCCAAAGCTTTCTTT
>few|TRBJ1-1|TRBV18|-
CASSPSSNTEAFF
TGTGCCAGCTCACCTTCATCGAACACTGAAGCTTTCTTT
>-|TRBJ2-2|TRBV5-1|-
CASSPLGGGLTRELFF
TGCGCCAGCAGCCCCCTAGGGGGGGGTCTCACCAGGGAGCTGTTTTTT
>-|TRBJ2-2|TRBV9|-
CASSAGFMRPGELFF
TGTGCCAGCAGCGCAGGATTTATGAGGCCCGGGGAGCTGTTTTTT
>-|TRBJ1-1|TRBV19|TRBD1
CASSIQGGAEAFF
TGTGCCAGTAGTATACAGGGGGGGGCTGAAGCTTTCTTT
>-|TRBJ2-5|TRBV12-5|-
CASGFALLDGQETQYF
TGTGCTAGTGGCTTCGCCCTCCTGGACGGGCAAGAGACCCAGTACTTC
>-|TRBJ2-2|TRBV6-1|TRBD2
CASSDRLAGGANTGELFF
TGTGCCAGCAGTGATCGTCTAGCGGGAGGTGCGAACACCGGGGAGCTGTTTTTT
>once|TRBJ1-1|TRBV9|-
CASGPQASYTEAFF
TGTGCCAGCGGACCTCAGGCCTCTTACACTGAAGCTTTCTTT
>few|TRBJ1-2|TRBV4-3|-
CASSPKGGWYGYTF
TGCGCCAGCAGCCCCAAGGGGGGGTGGTATGGCTACACCTTC
>few|TRBJ1-1|TRBV7-9|-
CASSLGTEAFF
TGTGCCAGCAGCCTCGGCACTGAAGCTTTCTTT
>-|TRBJ2-1|TRBV29-1|-
CSVEAWEGVDYNEQFF
TGCAGCGTTGAAGCATGGGAGGGGGTGGACTACAATGAGCAGTTCTTC
>-|TRBJ2-3|TRBV7-8|-
CASSLGGNPQYF
TGTGCCAGCAGCTTAGGAGGGAATCCGCAGTATTTT
>-|TRBJ1-1|TRBV27|-
CASSLYRNTEAFF
TGTGCCAGCAGTTTGTATAGGAACACTGAAGCTTTCTTT
>-|TRBJ2-3|TRBV27|-
CASSGFSGSTDTQYF
TGTGCCAGCAGTGGATTTAGCGGTAGCACAGATACGCAGTATTTT
>-|TRBJ2-6|TRBV29-1|-
CSGRTPEDVLTF
TGCAGCGGAAGGACCCCAGAAGACGTCCTGACTTTC
>-|TRBJ1-3|TRBV4-3|TRBD1
CASSRLTGVLRAGNTIYF
TGCGCCAGCAGCCGCCTCACAGGGGTTCTCCGGGCTGGAAACACCATATATTTT
>-|TRBJ2-5|TRBV7-9|-
CASSLGGFPRETQYF
TGTGCCAGCAGCTTAGGCGGGTTTCCGCGAGAGACCCAGTACTTC
>-|TRBJ1-1|TRBV19|-
CASSINALRDTEAFF
TGTGCCAGTAGTATCAATGCCCTCAGGGACACTGAAGCTTTCTTT
>-|TRBJ2-6|TRBV5-1|TRBD1
CASSLSGQGAAGANVLTF
TGCGCCAGCAGCTTATCAGGCCAGGGGGCGGCTGGGGCCAACGTCCTGACTTTC
>once|TRBJ2-7|TRBV6-7|TRBD1
CAAQIVLGQGNHEQYF
TGTGCCGCCCAGATTGTTCTGGGACAGGGAAATCACGAGCAGTACTTC
>-|TRBJ1-2|TRBV5-6|-
CASSLSQSGVRLGYTF
TGTGCCAGCAGCTTATCTCAATCAGGGGTGCGGCTCGGCTACACCTTC
>few|TRBJ2-2|TRBV12-5|TRBD1
CASGLVYLSGQDNTGELFF
TGTGCTAGTGGTTTGGTATACCTCTCCGGACAGGATAACACCGGGGAGCTGTTTTTT
>medium-sized|TRBJ2-1|TRBV7-6|-
CASSLGGQHNEQFF
TGTGCCAGCAGCTTAGGAGGACAGCACAATGAGCAGTTCTTC
>-|TRBJ2-7|TRBV4-3|-
CASSQDTSSYEQYF
TGCGCCAGCAGCCAAGATACGAGCTCCTACGAGCAGTACTTC
>few|TRBJ1-2|TRBV9|-
CASSASGGVSYGYTF
TGTGCCAGCAGCGCCAGCGGAGGGGTGAGCTATGGCTACACCTTC
>-|TRBJ2-4|TRBV9|TRBD2
CASSVGLAGDFKNIQYF
TGTGCCAGCAGCGTAGGCCTAGCGGGGGACTTCAAAAACATTCAGTACTTC
>-|TRBJ2-5|TRBV9|-
CASGEGGPETQYF
TGTGCCAGCGGCGAGGGAGGTCCAGAGACCCAGTACTTC
>-|TRBJ1-5|TRBV19|-
CASSASDRPSNQPQHF
TGTGCCAGTAGCGCTTCAGACAGACCTAGCAATCAGCCCCAGCATTTT
>-|TRBJ1-3|TRBV6-5|-
CASSYSLRQERNTIYF
TGTGCCAGCAGTTACTCGCTTCGACAGGAGCGAAACACCATATATTTT
>-|TRBJ1-1|TRBV9|TRBD1
CASSVDPPGQGISEAFF
TGTGCCAGCAGCGTCGACCCCCCCGGACAGGGGATTAGTGAAGCTTTCTTT
>-|TRBJ2-7|TRBV27|-
CASSLAGFGVYEQYF
TGTGCCAGCAGTTTAGCGGGGTTTGGGGTTTACGAGCAGTACTTC
>-|TRBJ2-7|TRBV5-1|TRBD1
CASSPGTGWYEQYF
TGCGCCAGCAGCCCCGGGACAGGGTGGTACGAGCAGTACTTC
>-|TRBJ1-5|TRBV6-6|-
CASTPQGSNQPQHF
TGTGCCAGCACCCCCCAGGGGAGCAATCAGCCCCAGCATTTT
>-|TRBJ2-3|TRBV9|-
CASSAGGITDTQYF
TGTGCCAGCAGCGCCGGGGGTATCACAGATACGCAGTATTTT
>-|TRBJ2-2|TRBV19|-
CASGSGELFF
TGTGCCAGCGGGTCCGGGGAGCTGTTTTTT
>-|TRBJ1-2|TRBV30|TRBD1
CAWDRVKDGYTF
TGTGCCTGGGACAGGGTGAAAGATGGCTACACCTTC
>-|TRBJ2-7|TRBV27|-
CASSFLASSFYEQYF
TGTGCCAGCAGTTTCTTGGCTAGTTCGTTCTACGAGCAGTACTTC
>once|TRBJ1-4|TRBV28|-
CASNSIDEKLFF
TGTGCCAGCAATTCAATCGATGAAAAACTGTTTTTT
>-|TRBJ1-5|TRBV19|-
CASSMGGYGQPQHF
TGTGCCAGTAGTATGGGGGGGTATGGGCAGCCCCAGCATTTT
>medium-sized|TRBJ1-5|TRBV6-5|TRBD1
CASSQGALQPQHF
TGTGCCAGCAGCCAGGGGGCTCTTCAGCCCCAGCATTTT
>-|TRBJ2-1|TRBV4-3|-
CASSQDGSDPYNEQFF
TGCGCCAGCAGCCAAGATGGGTCGGACCCTTACAATGAGCAGTTCTTC
>-|TRBJ2-7|TRBV18|-
CASSSSTAGEQYF
TGTGCCAGCTCATCATCGACGGCGGGGGAGCAGTACTTC
>-|TRBJ1-1|TRBV28|TRBD1
CASSRGQGSSEAFF
TGTGCCAGCAGCCGCGGACAGGGATCCAGTGAAGCTTTCTTT
>-|TRBJ1-2|TRBV28|TRBD1
CASSYPGQGSYGYTF
TGTGCCAGCAGTTATCCGGGACAGGGGAGCTATGGCTACACCTTC